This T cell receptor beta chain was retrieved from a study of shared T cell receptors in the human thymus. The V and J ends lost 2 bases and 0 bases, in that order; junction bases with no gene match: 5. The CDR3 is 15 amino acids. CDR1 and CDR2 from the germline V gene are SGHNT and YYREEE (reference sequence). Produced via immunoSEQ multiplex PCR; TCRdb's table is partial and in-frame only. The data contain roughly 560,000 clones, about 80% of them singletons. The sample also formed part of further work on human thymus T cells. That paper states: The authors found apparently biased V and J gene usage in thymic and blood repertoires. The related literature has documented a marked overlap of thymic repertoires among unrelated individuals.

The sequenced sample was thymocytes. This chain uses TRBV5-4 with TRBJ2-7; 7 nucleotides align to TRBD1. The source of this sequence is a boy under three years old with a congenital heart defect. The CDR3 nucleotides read TGTGCCAGCAGCTTCCCACGACAGGGCTCCTACGAGCAGTACTTC. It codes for CASSFPRQGSYEQYF.